The present TCR beta chain was sequenced within a study of preoperative IRX-2 immunotherapy in early breast cancer. The data were produced by immunoSEQ multiplex PCR, yet TCRdb's version contains in-frame clones alone and is incomplete. The data contain around 38,000 clones, about 80% of them singletons. As to treatment: preoperative locoregional IRX-2 cytokine immunotherapy. Patients received preoperative, locoregional IRX-2 cytokine immunotherapy in a phase Ib study. In germline, CDR1 is MNHGY, CDR2 SAAAGT. V shed 10 bases and J 7 bases; nucleotides not matched to a gene: 5. The CDR3 has 13 amino acids.

This chain joins TRBV6-8 and TRBJ1-6, with TRBD1 matching 9 bases. The source was tumor tissue, collected after IRX-2 immunotherapy. The origin of this receptor is a human donor with breast cancer. This CDR3 is CATSDRGNSPLHF. The CDR3 DNA reads as TGTGCCACCTCGGACAGGGGCAATTCACCCCTCCACTTT.